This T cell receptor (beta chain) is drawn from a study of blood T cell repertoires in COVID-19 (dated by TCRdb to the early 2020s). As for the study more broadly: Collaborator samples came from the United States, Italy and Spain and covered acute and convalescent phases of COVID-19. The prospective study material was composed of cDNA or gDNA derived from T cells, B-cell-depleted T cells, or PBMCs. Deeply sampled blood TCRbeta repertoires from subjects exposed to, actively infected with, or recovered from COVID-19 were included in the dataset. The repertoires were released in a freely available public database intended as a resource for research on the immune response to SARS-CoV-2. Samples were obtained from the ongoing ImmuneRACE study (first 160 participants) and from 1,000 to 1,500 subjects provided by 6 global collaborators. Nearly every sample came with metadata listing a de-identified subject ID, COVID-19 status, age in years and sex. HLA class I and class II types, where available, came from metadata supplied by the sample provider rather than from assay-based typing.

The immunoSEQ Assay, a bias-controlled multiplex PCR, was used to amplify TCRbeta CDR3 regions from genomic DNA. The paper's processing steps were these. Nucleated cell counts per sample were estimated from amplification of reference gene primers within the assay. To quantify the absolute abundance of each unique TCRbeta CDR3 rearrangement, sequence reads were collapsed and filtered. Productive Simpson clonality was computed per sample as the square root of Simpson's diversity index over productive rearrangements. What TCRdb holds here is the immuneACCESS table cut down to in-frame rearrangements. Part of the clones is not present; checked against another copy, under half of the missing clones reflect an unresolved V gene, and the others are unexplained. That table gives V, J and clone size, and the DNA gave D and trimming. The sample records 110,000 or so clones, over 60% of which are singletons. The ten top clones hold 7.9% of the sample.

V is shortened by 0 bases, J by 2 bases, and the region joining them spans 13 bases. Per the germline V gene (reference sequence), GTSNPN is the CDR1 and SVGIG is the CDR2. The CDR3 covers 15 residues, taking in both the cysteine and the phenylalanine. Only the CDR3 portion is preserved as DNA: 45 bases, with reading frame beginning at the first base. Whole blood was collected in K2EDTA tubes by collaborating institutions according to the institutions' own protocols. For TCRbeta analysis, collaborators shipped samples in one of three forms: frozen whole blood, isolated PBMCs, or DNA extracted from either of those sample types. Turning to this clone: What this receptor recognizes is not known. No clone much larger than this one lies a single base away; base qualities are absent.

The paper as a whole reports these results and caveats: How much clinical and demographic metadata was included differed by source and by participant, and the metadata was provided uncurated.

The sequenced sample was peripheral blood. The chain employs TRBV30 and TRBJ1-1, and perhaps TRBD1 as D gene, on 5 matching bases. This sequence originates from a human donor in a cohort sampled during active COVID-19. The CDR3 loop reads CAWSVRPGFNTEAFF. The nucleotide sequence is TGTGCCTGGAGTGTTCGCCCAGGGTTTAACACTGAAGCTTTCTTT.